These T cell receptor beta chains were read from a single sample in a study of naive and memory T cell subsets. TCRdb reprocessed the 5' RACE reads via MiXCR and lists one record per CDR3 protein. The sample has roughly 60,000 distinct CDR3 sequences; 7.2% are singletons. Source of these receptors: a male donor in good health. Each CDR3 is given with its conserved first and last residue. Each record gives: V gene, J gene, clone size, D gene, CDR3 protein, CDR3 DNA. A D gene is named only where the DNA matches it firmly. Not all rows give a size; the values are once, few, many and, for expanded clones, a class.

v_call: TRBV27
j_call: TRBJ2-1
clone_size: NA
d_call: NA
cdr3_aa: CASSLHNDEQFF
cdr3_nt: TGTGCCAGCAGTTTACACAACGACGAGCAGTTCTTC

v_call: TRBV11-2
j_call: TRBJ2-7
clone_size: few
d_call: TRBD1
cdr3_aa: CASRRQGPAEQYF
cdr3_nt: TGTGCCAGCAGGAGACAGGGCCCGGCCGAGCAGTACTTC

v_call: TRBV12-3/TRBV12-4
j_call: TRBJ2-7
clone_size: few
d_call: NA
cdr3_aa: CASSPGQDIVVTF
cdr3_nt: TGTGCCAGCAGCCCGGGACAAGACATAGTTGTCACATTC

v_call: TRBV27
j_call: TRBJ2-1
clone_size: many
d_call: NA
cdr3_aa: CASRARRGFYNEQFF
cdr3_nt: TGTGCCAGCAGAGCCCGGAGGGGGTTCTACAATGAGCAGTTCTTC

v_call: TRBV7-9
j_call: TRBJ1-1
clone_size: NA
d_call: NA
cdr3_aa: CASSLSPGSDTEAFF
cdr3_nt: TGTGCCAGCAGCTTATCCCCAGGGAGCGACACTGAAGCTTTCTTT

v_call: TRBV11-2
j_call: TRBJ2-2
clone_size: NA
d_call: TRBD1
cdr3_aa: CASSSGTGLRELFF
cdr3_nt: TGTGCCAGCAGTTCCGGGACAGGGTTGCGGGAGCTGTTTTTT

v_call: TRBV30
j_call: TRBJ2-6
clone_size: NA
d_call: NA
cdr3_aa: CAWRKMLSGANVLTF
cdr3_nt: TGTGCCTGGAGAAAGATGCTCTCTGGGGCCAACGTCCTGACTTTC

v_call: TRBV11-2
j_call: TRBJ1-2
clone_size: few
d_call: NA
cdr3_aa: CASSSGQGETF
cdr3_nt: TGTGCCAGCAGCTCTGGACAAGGGGAAACCTTC

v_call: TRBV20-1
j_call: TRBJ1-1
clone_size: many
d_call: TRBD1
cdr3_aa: CSAFRTGNTEAFF
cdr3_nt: TGCAGTGCTTTTCGGACAGGGAACACTGAAGCTTTCTTT

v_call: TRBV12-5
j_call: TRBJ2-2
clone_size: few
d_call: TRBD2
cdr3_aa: CASVGLAGVWNTGELFF
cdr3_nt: TGTGCTAGTGTTGGTCTAGCGGGAGTATGGAACACCGGGGAGCTGTTTTTT

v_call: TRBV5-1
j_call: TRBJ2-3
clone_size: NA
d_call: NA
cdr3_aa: CASSLVPDTQYF
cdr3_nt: TGCGCCAGCAGCTTGGTTCCAGATACGCAGTATTTT

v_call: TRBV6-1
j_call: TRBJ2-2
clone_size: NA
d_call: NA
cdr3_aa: CATGQHRLNTGELFF
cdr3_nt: TGTGCCACCGGACAGCACCGATTAAACACCGGGGAGCTGTTTTTT

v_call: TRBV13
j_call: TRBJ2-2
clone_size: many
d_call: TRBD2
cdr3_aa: CASSLFGLADHGELFF
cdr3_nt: TGTGCCAGCAGCTTGTTCGGACTAGCGGATCACGGGGAGCTGTTTTTT

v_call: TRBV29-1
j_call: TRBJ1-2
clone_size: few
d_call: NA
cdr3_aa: CTPLTGNYGYTF
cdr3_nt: TGCACTCCCCTTACAGGGAACTATGGCTACACCTTC

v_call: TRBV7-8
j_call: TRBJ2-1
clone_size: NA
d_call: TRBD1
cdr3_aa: CASSHRDRADEQFF
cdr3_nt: TGTGCCAGCAGCCACCGGGACAGGGCTGATGAGCAGTTCTTC

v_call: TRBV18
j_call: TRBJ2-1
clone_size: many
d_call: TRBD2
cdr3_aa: CASSPYSGDYNEQFF
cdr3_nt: TGTGCCAGCTCACCATACAGCGGGGATTACAATGAGCAGTTCTTC

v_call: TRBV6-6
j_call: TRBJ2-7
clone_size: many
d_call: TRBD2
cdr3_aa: CASSPGLAGGTYEQYF
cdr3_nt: TGTGCCAGCAGCCCTGGACTAGCGGGGGGAACCTACGAGCAGTACTTC

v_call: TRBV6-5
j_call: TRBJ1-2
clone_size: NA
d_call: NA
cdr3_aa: CASSPQKGYGYTF
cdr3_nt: TGTGCCAGCAGTCCCCAGAAAGGCTATGGCTACACCTTC

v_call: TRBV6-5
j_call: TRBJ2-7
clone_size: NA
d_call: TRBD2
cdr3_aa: CASSYSTATSVREQYF
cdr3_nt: TGTGCCAGCAGTTACTCGACGGCGACTAGCGTCCGGGAGCAGTACTTC

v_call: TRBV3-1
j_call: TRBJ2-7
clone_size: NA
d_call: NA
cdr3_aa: CASSPPRGMGEQYF
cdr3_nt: TGTGCCAGCAGCCCCCCCAGGGGAATGGGCGAGCAGTACTTC

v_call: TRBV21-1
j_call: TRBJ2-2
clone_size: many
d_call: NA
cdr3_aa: CASSKTLGTEKEIPPNTGELFF
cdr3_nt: TGTGCCAGCAGCAAAACCCTCGGGACAGAGAAAGAAATACCCCCGAACACCGGGGAGCTGTTTTTT

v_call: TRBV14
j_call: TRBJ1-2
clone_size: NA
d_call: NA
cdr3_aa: CATSREGYTF
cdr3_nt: TGTGCCACCTCAAGGGAAGGCTACACCTTC

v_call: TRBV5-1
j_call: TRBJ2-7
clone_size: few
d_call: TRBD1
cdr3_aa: CASSSGQGYGEQYF
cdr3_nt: TGCGCCAGCAGCTCGGGACAGGGATACGGGGAGCAGTACTTC

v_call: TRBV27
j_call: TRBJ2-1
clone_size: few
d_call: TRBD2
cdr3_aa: CASSAAGTKGNEQFF
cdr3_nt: TGTGCCAGCAGTGCTGCCGGGACTAAAGGGAATGAGCAGTTCTTC

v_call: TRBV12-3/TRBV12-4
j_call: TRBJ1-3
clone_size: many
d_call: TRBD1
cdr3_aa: CASRETGSGNTIYF
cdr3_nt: TGTGCCAGCAGAGAGACAGGGTCTGGAAACACCATATATTTT

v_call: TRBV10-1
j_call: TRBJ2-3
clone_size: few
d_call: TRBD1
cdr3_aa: CASSEPGQLGTDTQYF
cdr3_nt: TGCGCCAGCAGTGAGCCGGGACAGCTTGGCACAGATACGCAGTATTTT

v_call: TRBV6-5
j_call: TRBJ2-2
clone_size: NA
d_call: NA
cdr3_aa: CASRVGSNTGELFF
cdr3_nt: TGTGCCAGCAGGGTGGGATCGAACACCGGGGAGCTGTTTTTT

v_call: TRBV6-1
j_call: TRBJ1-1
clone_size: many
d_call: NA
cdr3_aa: CASSDPAGNTEAFF
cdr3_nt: TGTGCCAGCAGTGATCCTGCAGGGAACACTGAAGCTTTCTTT

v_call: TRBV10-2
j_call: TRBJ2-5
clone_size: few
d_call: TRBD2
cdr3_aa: CASRLAGEQETQYF
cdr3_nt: TGCGCCAGCAGACTAGCGGGGGAGCAAGAGACCCAGTACTTC

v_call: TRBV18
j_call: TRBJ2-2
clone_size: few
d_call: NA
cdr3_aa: CASSPLELANTGELFF
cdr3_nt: TGTGCCAGCTCACCCCTGGAACTAGCGAACACCGGGGAGCTGTTTTTT

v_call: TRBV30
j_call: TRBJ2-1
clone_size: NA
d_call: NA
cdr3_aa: CAWTLGLANNEQFF
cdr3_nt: TGTGCCTGGACCCTCGGGTTAGCCAACAATGAGCAGTTCTTC

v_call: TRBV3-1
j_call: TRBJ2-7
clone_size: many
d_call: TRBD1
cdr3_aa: CASSQGFRDRKGDEQYF
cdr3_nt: TGTGCCAGCAGCCAAGGTTTCCGGGACAGGAAAGGAGACGAGCAGTACTTC

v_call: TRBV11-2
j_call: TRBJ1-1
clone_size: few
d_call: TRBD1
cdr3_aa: CASSLSGGLEAFF
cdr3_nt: TGTGCCAGCAGCTTATCAGGGGGGCTTGAGGCTTTCTTT

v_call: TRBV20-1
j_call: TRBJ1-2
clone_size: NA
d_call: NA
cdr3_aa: CSAPLGHLLRGYTF
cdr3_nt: TGCAGTGCTCCACTGGGACACCTCCTGAGGGGCTACACCTTC

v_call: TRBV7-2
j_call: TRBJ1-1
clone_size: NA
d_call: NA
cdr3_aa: CASSLIGRNTEAFF
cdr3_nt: TGTGCCAGCAGCCTCATCGGTCGCAACACTGAAGCTTTCTTT

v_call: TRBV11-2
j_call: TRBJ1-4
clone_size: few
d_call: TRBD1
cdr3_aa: CASSLGQGGEKLFF
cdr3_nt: TGTGCCAGCAGCTTGGGACAGGGGGGAGAAAAACTGTTTTTT

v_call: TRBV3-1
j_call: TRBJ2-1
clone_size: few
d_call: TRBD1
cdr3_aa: CASSRYLAGGMNEQFF
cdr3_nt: TGTGCCAGCAGTCGGTACTTGGCAGGGGGAATGAATGAGCAGTTCTTC

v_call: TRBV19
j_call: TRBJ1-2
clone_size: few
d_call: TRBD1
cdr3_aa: CASSTWDSYYGYTF
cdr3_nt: TGTGCCAGTAGTACCTGGGACAGCTACTATGGCTACACCTTC

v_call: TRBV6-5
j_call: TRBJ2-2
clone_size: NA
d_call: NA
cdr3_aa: CASSYGQTGGELFF
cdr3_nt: TGTGCCAGCAGTTACGGCCAAACGGGCGGGGAGCTGTTTTTT

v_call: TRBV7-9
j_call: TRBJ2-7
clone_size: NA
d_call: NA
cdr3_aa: CASSLARGYLSYEQYF
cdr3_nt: TGTGCCAGCAGCTTAGCCCGGGGCTACCTCTCCTACGAGCAGTACTTC

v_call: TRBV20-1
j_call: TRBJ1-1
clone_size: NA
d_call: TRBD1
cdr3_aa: CSAWDSRTEAFF
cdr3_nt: TGCAGTGCGTGGGACAGCCGCACTGAAGCTTTCTTT